This T cell receptor (beta chain) was identified during a study of post-analysis software for immune sequencing data. On the study more broadly: Secondary progressive, relapsing-remitting and progressive-relapsing multiple sclerosis were among the included disease courses. Overall study results and limits: Significantly lower normalized Chao1 diversity was seen in multiple sclerosis patients than in controls. When patients were compared with controls, 4 or 5 TRBV segments were more frequent, TRBV5-6, TRBV5-1 and TRBV20-1 among them. Samples from one preparation batch, clustered by F measure, grouped strongly together.

Each TCR beta cDNA library carried unique molecular identifiers. A population of about 0.85 to 11 million T cells gave rise to about half a million cDNA molecules. TCRdb redid the calling of the PCR reads with MiXCR, one entry per CDR3 protein. The sample lists 450,000 to 700,000 distinct CDR3 sequences; 44% were seen once. This CDR3 contains 15 residues. Germline CDR1 and CDR2: DFQATT and SNEGSKA (reference sequence). Trimming took off 0 bases at V and 7 bases at J, with 18 bases between the two ends. This clonotype was seen a handful of times. What it binds is not known. V is TRBV20-1 and J is TRBJ1-2; D possibly corresponds to TRBD1 (5 bases). Sequenced material: blood. The origin of this receptor is a girl aged 10 to 17 with multiple sclerosis. CDR3 amino acids: CSAREENYRTSGYTF. The CDR3 nucleotides read TGCAGTGCTAGAGAGGAAAACTACCGGACATCTGGCTACACCTTC.